This passage covers 29 T cell receptor beta chains from one sample sequenced in a study of breast tumors, draining lymph nodes, adjacent tissues. The lymph nodes were axillary draining lymph nodes from breast cancer patients. TCRdb itself ran the multiplex PCR reads through MiXCR, one entry per CDR3 protein. The data contain more than 80,000 distinct CDR3 sequences, about 29% of them singletons. The sample consisted of axillary lymph node tissue. Every receptor here comes from a female donor with breast cancer. Some clones in this sample may be carry-over from other donors' samples.

This clonotype was detected many times. The chain carries TRBV5-1 and TRBJ1-6, with D possibly being TRBD1 (5 bases). There are 18 residues in the CDR3. The ends were cut back, 4 bases at V and 2 bases at J, with 19 bases in the middle. Germline V gene sequence: CDR1 SGHRS, CDR2 YFSETQ. Written as DNA, the CDR3 is TGCGCCAGCAGCCTGCGCCCGAGAGGGGAGGCCTATAATTCACCCCTCCACTTT. Its protein is CASSLRPRGEAYNSPLHF.

This clonotype has ten or more counts. The J gene is TRBJ1-2, the V gene TRBV11-2; the D is unclear. Trimming shortened V by 7 bases and J by 6 bases, and 18 bases separated the two germline ends. Germline assignment: CDR1 SGHAT and CDR2 FQNNGV. The CDR3 contains 14 residues. The CDR3 loop is CASTSYEGTDGYTF. DNA for the CDR3: TGTGCCAGCACCTCTTACGAGGGAACAGATGGCTACACCTTC.

This clonotype has a count of ten or more. The gene calls are TRBV20-1 and TRBJ2-5; D might be TRBD1 (6 bases). V dropped 6 bases and J dropped 6 bases, with 20 bases sitting between them. The CDR3 loop spans 14 amino acids. The germline CDR1 and CDR2 sequences are DFQATT and SNEGSKA (reference sequence). The CDR3 DNA reads TGCAGTGCGCCCCATCTGGGGGCCAGAAAGACCCAGTACTTC. Residues: CSAPHLGARKTQYF.

The V call is TRBV19, the J call TRBJ2-5, with D perhaps matching TRBD1 (6 bases). There are 13 residues in the CDR3. Germline lookup yields CDR1 LNHDA and CDR2 SQIVND (reference sequence). V was clipped by 7 bases and J by 1 base, with 10 bases between them. CDR3 sequence: CASTDRTQETQYF. In DNA, the CDR3 is TGTGCCAGTACCGACAGGACCCAAGAGACCCAGTACTTC.

A word on this clonotype: Possible read error: a much larger clone is one base away. The chain carries TRBV20-1 and TRBJ2-6, with 8 bases aligning to TRBD2. The CDR3 is made up of 18 amino acids. The V and J ends lost 0 bases and 2 bases, in that order; junction bases with no gene match: 9. CDR1 is DFQATT, CDR2 SNEGSKA, per germline (reference sequence). The CDR3 region has the DNA TGCAGTGCTAGAGACTCGGGACTAGGTTCGGCTGGGGCCAACGTCCTGACTTTC. This gives the protein CSARDSGLGSAGANVLTF.

The chain couples TRBV4-1 to TRBJ1-1; perhaps TRBD1 as D (5 bases). Germline values: CDR1 MGHRA, CDR2 YSYEKL. CDR3 length: 14 amino acids. Trimming removed 3 bases from V and 1 base from J, with 9 bases in between. This CDR3 is CASSHTTGNTEAFF. Here the CDR3 DNA reads TGCGCCAGCAGCCATACCACAGGGAACACTGAAGCTTTCTTT.

This clonotype was counted many times. The V gene is TRBV12-3 or TRBV12-4, the J gene TRBJ1-2; a possible D gene is TRBD1 (5 bases). V lost 3 bases to trimming and J lost 4 bases, with 18 bases between them. This CDR3 is 16 amino acids long. The CDR3 spells CASSLAGTLVAYGYTF. As DNA, the CDR3 is TGTGCCAGCAGTTTGGCGGGGACGCTGGTGGCCTATGGCTACACCTTC.

There are many counts of this clonotype. The V gene is TRBV5-1, the J gene TRBJ1-6; possible D gene TRBD1, 5 bases. V was pared by 5 bases and J by 4 bases, with 10 bases between. The CDR3 has 14 amino acids. Germline CDR1 reads SGHRS; CDR2 reads YFSETQ. The DNA of the CDR3 is TGCGCCAGCAGAGCCGGGACTTATAATTCACCCCTCCACTTT. Translating gives CASRAGTYNSPLHF.

Many counts were recorded for this clonotype. The chain combines TRBV10-3 with TRBJ1-3; D is possibly TRBD1 (5 bases). Trimming removed 3 bases from V and 0 bases from J, with 9 bases in between. Germline V gene data show CDR1 as ENHRY and CDR2 as SYGVKD. CDR3 length: 15 amino acids. The CDR3 bases are TGTGCCATCAGTGATGGGGGGAGCTCTGGAAACACCATATATTTT. This translates into CAISDGGSSGNTIYF.

A remark on this clonotype: One end of the junction varies from germline; a read error may be responsible. This chain uses TRBV6-1 with TRBJ2-2, with 11 bases that match TRBD1. Germline assignment: CDR1 MNHNS and CDR2 SASEGT. The CDR3 runs 17 residues. The DNA for the CDR3 is TGCGCCAGCAGACCCGTGTGGACAGGGGGCTCGGGCGGGGAGCTGTTTTTT. It codes for CASRPVWTGGSGGELFF.

Notes on this clonotype: This sequence may be a read error, since a much larger clone differs from it by one base. The chain joins TRBV7-2 to TRBJ1-2; maybe TRBD1 (6 bases). The length of the CDR3 is 15 residues. CDR1 SGHTA and CDR2 FQGNSA come from the germline V gene. CDR3 sequence reads: CASRRGGGAGYGYPF. CDR3 nucleotides: TGTGCCAGCAGACGGGGGGGGGGGGCAGGGTATGGCTACCCCTTC.

In this sample, this clonotype turned up a few times. The chain uses TRBV28 and TRBJ1-2; D is uncertain. V was clipped by 5 bases and J by 5 bases, with 12 bases between them. CDR3 length: 13 amino acids. Germline V gene lookup returns CDR1 MDHEN and CDR2 SYDVKM. CDR3 residues: CASSLTRGYGYTF. CDR3 coding DNA: TGTGCCAGCAGTCTAACGCGAGGGTATGGCTACACCTTC.

Many counts were recorded for this clonotype. The chain recombines TRBV7-9 with TRBJ1-3, with 9 positions matching TRBD1. The CDR3 is made up of 14 amino acids. CDR1 is SEHNR, CDR2 FQNEAQ, per germline (reference sequence). The V segment lost 5 bases and the J segment 7 bases; nucleotides outside the gene matches: 6. CDR3 bases: TGTGCCAGCAGCCCGGGACAGGGTTTTAACACCATATATTTT. Translation: CASSPGQGFNTIYF.

Ten or more counts support this clonotype. V gene TRBV2 combines with J gene TRBJ2-1; D uncertain. Deletions cut 3 bases from V and 4 bases from J, with 7 bases between. This CDR3 is 13 amino acids long. The germline CDR1 and CDR2 sequences are SNHLY and FYNNEI. CDR3 DNA sequence: TGTGCCAGCAGTGAGTTAGCTTACAATGAGCAGTTCTTC. Its translation is CASSELAYNEQFF.

This clonotype was detected ten times or more. The gene calls are TRBV12-3 or TRBV12-4 and TRBJ2-4; D is unresolved. The CDR3 has 15 amino acids. Trimming shortened V by 6 bases and J by 0 bases, and 12 bases separated the two germline ends. In DNA form, the CDR3 reads TGTGCCAGCAGACCTGACTCCCTAGCCAAAAACATTCAGTACTTC. Amino acids: CASRPDSLAKNIQYF.

The rearrangement links TRBV29-1 to TRBJ1-5; 8 nucleotides agree with TRBD1. CDR1 and CDR2 from the germline V gene are SQVTM and ANQGSEA. The CDR3 consists of 12 residues. Trimming cost V 4 bases and J 7 bases; bases outside gene matches: 3. CDR3 loop: CSVGTGNQPQHF. The CDR3 nucleotides are TGCAGCGTTGGGACAGGGAACCAGCCCCAGCATTTT.

This chain connects TRBV24-1 to TRBJ2-5; D is ambiguous. The germline V and J ends were trimmed by 1 base and 4 bases, with 15 bases remaining between them. The CDR3 has 16 residues. Germline V gene sequence: CDR1 KGHDR, CDR2 SFDVKD. In nucleotides, the CDR3 is TGTGCCACCAGTGATTTCCGCGAAAGCCTCCCAGAGACCCAGTACTTC. Translated, it gives CATSDFRESLPETQYF.

The table lists this clonotype with many counts. The V gene is TRBV5-1, the J gene TRBJ2-1; 7 nucleotides match TRBD2. The germline V gene has CDR1 SGHRS and CDR2 YFSETQ. Trimming removed 5 bases from V and 7 bases from J; junction bases left unmatched: 12. CDR3 size: 15 residues. The CDR3 reads CASSSKAGTGNEQFF. The CDR3 DNA reads TGCGCCAGCAGTAGCAAAGCGGGGACGGGAAATGAGCAGTTCTTC.

This clonotype was counted a few times. Being one base from a much bigger clone, this may be a read error. This chain connects TRBV18 to TRBJ1-6; no clear D. CDR3 length: 12 residues. CDR1 is KGHSH, CDR2 LQKENI, per germline. As DNA, the CDR3 is TGTGCCAGCCCACCTCCACGTTCACCCCTCCACTTT. The encoded protein is CASPPPRSPLHF.

As concerns this clonotype: The conserved phenylalanine or tryptophan is not found at the CDR3 terminus, so this likely reflects a read error. This chain links TRBV19 with TRBJ2-7, with a weak D call TRBD1 (6 bases). Trimming stripped 1 base from V and 0 bases from J, with 13 bases between. This CDR3 has 16 residues. The germline V gene encodes CDR1 LNHDA and CDR2 SQIVND (reference sequence). The CDR3 nucleotides are TGTGCCAGTAGTATAGTGCCAGGGGAGTCCTCCTACGAGCAGTACTCC. Protein: CASSIVPGESSYEQYS.

This clonotype occurred many times. This sequence joins TRBV6-2 or TRBV6-3 and TRBJ1-2, with TRBD1 as a possible D gene (5 bases). The germline V and J ends were trimmed by 8 bases and 10 bases, with 11 bases remaining between them. The CDR3 covers 10 residues. Looked up from germline, CDR1 is MNHEY and CDR2 is SVGEGT. This CDR3 reads CASGGFHYTF. The CDR3 DNA reads as TGTGCCAGCGGGGGTTTTCACTACACCTTC.

This clonotype was picked up a small number of times. This could be a read error, since a much larger clone is one nucleotide away. Since no conserved phenylalanine or tryptophan closes the CDR3, a read error is the likely cause. The chain links TRBV6-2 or TRBV6-3 to TRBJ1-2; D is perhaps TRBD1 (5 bases). V lost 6 bases and J lost 5, with 16 bases in between. Germline V gives CDR1 MNHEY, CDR2 SVGEGT. The CDR3 covers 14 residues. This CDR3 reads CASSDPARVYGYTL. CDR3 nucleotides: TGTGCCAGCAGCGACCCGGCCAGGGTGTATGGCTACACCCTC.

This clonotype was recorded at least ten times. V usage is TRBV19 and J usage is TRBJ1-6, with D uncertain. Germline CDR1 reads LNHDA; CDR2 reads SQIVND (reference sequence). The CDR3 runs to 15 residues. Trimming left V 5 bases short and J 5 bases short, with 13 bases between. As DNA, the CDR3 is TGTGCCAGTAGTGCAGAAACCTACGATAATTCACCCCTCCACTTT. This translates into CASSAETYDNSPLHF.

About this clonotype: One end of the junction does not line up with germline, which may come from a read error. This chain links TRBV7-9 with TRBJ2-5; perhaps D is TRBD1 or TRBD2 (5 bases each). CDR3 length: 15 residues. Germline CDR1 is SEHNR and CDR2 is FQNEAQ (reference sequence). CDR3 DNA: TGTGCCAGCAGCTTAGTCGGGACGGAACAAGAGACCCAGTGCTTC. Amino acids: CASSLVGTEQETQCF.

This clonotype was picked up many times. The chain is built from TRBV12-3 or TRBV12-4 and TRBJ2-6; TRBD1 matches 8 bases. The CDR3 extends over 19 amino acids. Trimming at V came to 5 bases and at J to 0 bases, leaving 12 bases not matched to a gene. This CDR3 reads CASSPTPGTGDSGANVLTF. CDR3 sequence (DNA): TGTGCCAGCAGTCCCACCCCCGGGACAGGTGACTCTGGGGCCAACGTCCTGACTTTC.

A few counts support this clonotype. This may arise from a read error, as a much more abundant clone is one base away. The rearrangement joins TRBV20-1 to TRBJ2-1; D may be TRBD2 (6 bases). The germline CDR1 and CDR2 sequences are DFQATT and SNEGSKA (reference sequence). The CDR3 consists of 12 residues. The CDR3 loop is CTGGNSYNEPFF. CDR3 bases: TGCACTGGCGGGAACTCCTACAATGAGCCGTTCTTC.

This chain uses TRBV9 with TRBJ1-1, with D possibly being TRBD1 (5 bases). The germline CDR1 and CDR2 sequences are SGDLS and YYNGEE. Trimming removed 3 bases at V and 3 bases at J, with 21 bases between. The CDR3 totals 17 residues. DNA of the CDR3: TGTGCCAGCAGCGCCGAGGGGTGGGGGAACCTTGACACTGAAGCTTTCTTT. Amino acid sequence: CASSAEGWGNLDTEAFF.

At least ten counts were recorded for this clonotype. The rearrangement links TRBV6-2 or TRBV6-3 to TRBJ2-5; maybe TRBD2 (5 bases). Per the germline V gene, CDR1 is MNHEY and CDR2 is SVGEGT. There are 15 residues in the CDR3. V was pared by 2 bases and J by 5 bases, with 15 bases between. The CDR3 reads CASSYLGGGLETQYF. Written as DNA, the CDR3 is TGTGCCAGCAGTTACCTCGGAGGAGGACTGGAGACCCAGTACTTC.

This clonotype occurred many times. Germline is not matched at one junction end, which may reflect a read error. The chain uses TRBV27 and TRBJ2-7; D not certain. Germline CDR1 is MNHEY and CDR2 is SMNVEV (reference sequence). The CDR3 is made up of 14 amino acids. CDR3 region: CASSLSARTALRDF. The CDR3 bases are TGTGCCAGCAGTTTATCGGCTCGCACAGCCCTTCGGGACTTC.